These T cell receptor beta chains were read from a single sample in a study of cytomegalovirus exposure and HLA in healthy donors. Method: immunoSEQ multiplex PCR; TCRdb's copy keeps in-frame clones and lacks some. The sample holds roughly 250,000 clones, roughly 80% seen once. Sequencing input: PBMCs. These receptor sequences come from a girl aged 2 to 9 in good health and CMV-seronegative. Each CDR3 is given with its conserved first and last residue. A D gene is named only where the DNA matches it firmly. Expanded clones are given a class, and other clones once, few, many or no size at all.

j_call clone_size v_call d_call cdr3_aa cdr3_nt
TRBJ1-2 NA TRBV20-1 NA CSASPSGYTF TGCAGTGCTTCCCCCTCGGGCTACACCTTC
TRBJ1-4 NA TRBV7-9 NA CASSIRQDTTNEKLFF TGTGCCAGCAGCATCCGACAAGATACAACTAATGAAAAACTGTTTTTT
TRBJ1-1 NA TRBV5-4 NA CASSLGRNTEAFF TGTGCCAGCAGCTTGGGTAGGAACACTGAAGCTTTCTTT
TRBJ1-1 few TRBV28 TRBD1 CASTNRRDRGPAFF TGTGCCAGCACCAATAGGCGGGACAGGGGACCAGCTTTCTTT
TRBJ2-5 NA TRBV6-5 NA CASSYSSTSWETQYF TGTGCCAGCAGTTACTCGAGTACTAGCTGGGAGACCCAGTACTTC
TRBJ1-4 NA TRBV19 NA CASSIMRLATNEKLFF TGTGCCAGTAGTATAATGAGGCTCGCAACTAATGAAAAACTGTTTTTT
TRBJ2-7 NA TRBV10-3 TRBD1 CAINRDRYYEQYF TGTGCCATCAACCGGGACAGATACTACGAGCAGTACTTC
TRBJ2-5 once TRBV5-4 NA CASSSPLRGQETQYF TGTGCCAGCAGCTCTCCTCTTCGGGGTCAAGAGACCCAGTACTTC
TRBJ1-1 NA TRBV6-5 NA CASSYGDSSAFF TGTGCCAGCAGTTATGGGGACTCTTCGGCTTTCTTT
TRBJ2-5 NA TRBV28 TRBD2 CASRQGLAVQETQYF TGTGCCAGCAGACAGGGACTAGCGGTCCAAGAGACCCAGTACTTC
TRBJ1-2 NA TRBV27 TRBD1 CASSWDRGNYGYTF TGTGCCAGCAGTTGGGACAGGGGTAACTATGGCTACACCTTC
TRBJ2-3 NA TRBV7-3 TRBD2 CASSSKTLAGVTDTQYF TGTGCCAGCAGCTCCAAAACACTAGCGGGAGTCACAGATACGCAGTATTTT
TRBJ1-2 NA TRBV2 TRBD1 CATPGQGIYLGYTF TGTGCCACTCCGGGACAGGGAATATATCTTGGCTACACCTTC
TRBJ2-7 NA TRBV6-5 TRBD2 CASSYSREGLYEQYF TGTGCCAGCAGTTACTCGCGGGAGGGCCTCTACGAGCAGTACTTC
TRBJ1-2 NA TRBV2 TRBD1 CASSYSARDRADYGYTF TGTGCCAGCAGCTACTCGGCCCGGGACAGGGCTGACTATGGCTACACCTTC
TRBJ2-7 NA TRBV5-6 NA CASSSLDGYEQYF TGTGCCAGCAGCTCGCTAGACGGGTACGAGCAGTACTTC
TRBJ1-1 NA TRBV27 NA CASSPRGRNTEAFF TGTGCCAGCAGCCCTAGGGGTCGGAACACTGAAGCTTTCTTT
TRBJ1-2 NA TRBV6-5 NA CASSGGGYGYTF TGTGCCAGCAGTGGGGGGGGGTATGGCTACACCTTC
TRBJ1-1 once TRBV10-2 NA CASTQRQGQNTEAFF TGCGCCAGCACCCAACGGCAGGGACAGAACACTGAAGCTTTCTTT
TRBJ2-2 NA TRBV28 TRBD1 CASRGADRAGELFF TGTGCCAGCAGGGGAGCGGACAGGGCCGGGGAGCTGTTTTTT
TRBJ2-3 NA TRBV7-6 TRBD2 CASSLGGGAPDTQYF TGTGCCAGCAGCTTAGGCGGGGGGGCCCCGGATACGCAGTATTTT
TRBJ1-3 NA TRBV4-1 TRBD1 CASSQRGTGVEGDTIYF TGCGCCAGCAGCCAGAGGGGGACAGGGGTAGAAGGAGACACCATATATTTT
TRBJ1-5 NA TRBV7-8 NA CASSKWEETVNQPQHF TGTGCCAGCAGCAAATGGGAGGAGACGGTGAATCAGCCCCAGCATTTT
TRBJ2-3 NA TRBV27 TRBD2 CASTRLLAGGPADTQYF TGTGCCAGCACCCGGCTCCTAGCGGGGGGCCCCGCAGATACGCAGTATTTT
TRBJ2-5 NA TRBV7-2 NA CASSFGTQETQYF TGTGCCAGCAGCTTCGGGACACAAGAGACCCAGTACTTC
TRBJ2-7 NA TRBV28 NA CASSLSLRESSSYEQYF TGTGCCAGCAGTTTATCTCTTAGGGAGTCGAGCTCCTACGAGCAGTACTTC
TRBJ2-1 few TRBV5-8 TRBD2 CASSLPLAGGYNEQFF TGTGCCAGCAGCTTGCCTCTAGCGGGAGGGTACAATGAGCAGTTCTTC
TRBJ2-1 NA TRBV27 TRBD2 CASSYGSGRSNEQFF TGTGCCAGCAGTTACGGTAGCGGGAGGAGCAATGAGCAGTTCTTC
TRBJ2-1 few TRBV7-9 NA CASSSSNTIYNEQFF TGTGCCAGCAGCTCCTCTAATACTATCTACAATGAGCAGTTCTTC
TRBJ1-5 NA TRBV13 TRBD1 CASSLGGRNQPQHF TGTGCCAGCAGCCTAGGGGGCCGGAATCAGCCCCAGCATTTT
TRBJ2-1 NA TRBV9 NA CASSPSKWGVNDPYNEQFF TGTGCCAGCAGCCCCTCGAAGTGGGGGGTAAACGATCCCTACAATGAGCAGTTCTTC
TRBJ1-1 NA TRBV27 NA CASSLTGSWNTEAFF TGTGCCAGCAGTCTAACAGGGAGTTGGAACACTGAAGCTTTCTTT
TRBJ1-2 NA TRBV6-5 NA CASSYSYDTGYGYTF TGTGCCAGCAGTTACTCATACGACACCGGCTATGGCTACACCTTC